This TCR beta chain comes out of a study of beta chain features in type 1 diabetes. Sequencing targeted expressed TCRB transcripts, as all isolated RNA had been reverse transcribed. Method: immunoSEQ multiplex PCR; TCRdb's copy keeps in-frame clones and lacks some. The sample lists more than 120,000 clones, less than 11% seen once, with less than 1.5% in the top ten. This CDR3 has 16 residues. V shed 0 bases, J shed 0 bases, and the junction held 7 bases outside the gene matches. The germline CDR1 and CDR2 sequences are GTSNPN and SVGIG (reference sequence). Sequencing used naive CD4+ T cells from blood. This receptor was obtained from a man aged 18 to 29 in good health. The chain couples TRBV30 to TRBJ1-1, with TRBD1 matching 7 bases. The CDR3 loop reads CAWSVGGTVLNTEAFF. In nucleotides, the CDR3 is TGTGCCTGGAGTGTAGGGGGGACAGTTCTGAACACTGAAGCTTTCTTT.